This T cell receptor (beta chain) was documented in a study of T-cell reconstitution after alpha-beta-depleted transplantation in children. Researchers prepared the TCRbeta library using unique molecular identifiers, the study reports. TCRdb fed the PCR reads into MiXCR, producing one record per CDR3 protein. The data show about 410,000 distinct CDR3 sequences, approximately 20% seen once. This TCR was sampled from a human donor who donated a stem cell graft to a child with acute myeloid leukemia. The specimen was PBMCs from the stem cell graft donor, collected from the stem cell graft.

In DNA form, the CDR3 reads TGCAGTGCTGGCGGACTAGCGGGGGTCACCTACGAGCAGTACTTC. Translation: CSAGGLAGVTYEQYF. This rearrangement joins TRBV20-1 to TRBJ2-7; 13 bases map to TRBD2. This CDR3 region has 15 residues. Trimming cost V 5 bases and J 2 bases; bases outside gene matches: 6. Germline V gene lookup returns CDR1 DFQATT and CDR2 SNEGSKA (reference sequence).